Listed here is a single T cell receptor (beta chain). The sample has other DNA sequences that encode this CDR3 too. The data are from a study of blood T cell repertoires in COVID-19. This table comes from immunoSEQ multiplex PCR, and its TCRdb copy is limited to in-frame clones, with some not included. The data hold fewer than 90,000 clones, with roughly 87% observed a single time. The junction had 4 bases not matched to a gene; V was cut back by 1 base and J by 4 bases. In germline, CDR1 is LNHDA, CDR2 SQIVND (reference sequence). The CDR3 runs 16 residues. Sample: peripheral blood. The sequence was obtained from a male donor with acute or convalescent COVID-19. This sequence joins TRBV19 and TRBJ2-1, with 10 bases identical to TRBD1. The CDR3: CASSIVDRGRYNEQFF. CDR3 nucleotide sequence: TGTGCCAGTAGTATAGTGGACAGGGGGAGGTACAATGAGCAGTTCTTC.